This T cell receptor (beta chain) was documented in a study of cytomegalovirus exposure and HLA in healthy donors. Findings and limits, study-wide: Many donors carried some public TCRs, although rarity characterized most TCR sequences. Confirmation in vitro established that a few CMV-associated chains were specific for CMV antigens. HLA allele associations emerged for about 16,000 TCR beta sequences in a later analysis, at 0.05 false discovery rate.

Healthy bone marrow donors made up the cohort. The CDR3 loop spans 12 amino acids. V lost 7 bases and J lost 4, with 9 bases in between. The germline V gene has CDR1 SGHRS and CDR2 YFSETQ. The PCR contained 60 Vbeta and 13 Jbeta primers. Measured with immunoSEQ multiplex PCR; TCRdb has only the in-frame clones, and not every one. The sample holds 89,000 or so clones, around 75% seen once. A note on this clone: The antigen remains undetermined.

Sequencing used PBMCs. The chain joins TRBV5-1 to TRBJ2-1; maybe TRBD2 (5 bases). The receptor was isolated from a man between 18 and 29 years old in good health and CMV-seropositive. Here the CDR3 reads CASSTTYNEQFF. CDR3 sequence (DNA): TGCGCCAGCTCGACTACTTACAATGAGCAGTTCTTC.